This T cell receptor (beta chain) was documented in a study of early T cells in non-severe SARS-CoV-2 infection. In the study overall: Chains were not paired, and sequencing was done on bulk RNA from unsorted whole blood.

TCRdb passed the 5' RACE reads through MiXCR, listing each CDR3 protein once. This repertoire shows more than 75,000 distinct CDR3 sequences, around 14% found once; its top ten account for around 6%. This clonotype was seen a handful of times. Its cognate antigen is unknown. This CDR3 contains 12 residues. Germline V gene data show CDR1 as ENHRY and CDR2 as SYGVKD. The V end lost 6 bases, the J end lost 7 bases, and 9 bases lay between the germline ends. General study points: CD4 and private specificities were missed by VDJdb matching, which favored anti-spike CD8 responses.

Sequencing was done on a sample of whole blood. V gene TRBV10-3 combines with J gene TRBJ1-4; no reliable D call. This sequence originates from an adult who was a healthcare worker with PCR-confirmed SARS-CoV-2 infection or an uninfected control (not recorded which). The CDR3 spells CAIRDKGEKLFF. The CDR3, as DNA: TGTGCCATCAGGGATAAGGGTGAAAAACTGTTTTTT.